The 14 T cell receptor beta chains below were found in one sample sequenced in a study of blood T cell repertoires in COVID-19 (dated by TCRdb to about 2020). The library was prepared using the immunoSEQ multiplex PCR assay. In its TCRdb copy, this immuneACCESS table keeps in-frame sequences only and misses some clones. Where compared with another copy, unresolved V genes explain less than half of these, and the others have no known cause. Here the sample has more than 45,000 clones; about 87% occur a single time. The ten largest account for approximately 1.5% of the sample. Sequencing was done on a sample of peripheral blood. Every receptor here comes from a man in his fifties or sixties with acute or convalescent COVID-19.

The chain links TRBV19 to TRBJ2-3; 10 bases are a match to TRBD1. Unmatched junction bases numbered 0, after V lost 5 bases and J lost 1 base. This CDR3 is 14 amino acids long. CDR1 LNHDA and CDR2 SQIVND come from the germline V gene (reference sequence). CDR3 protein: CASSGTGGTDTQYF. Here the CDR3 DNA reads TGTGCCAGTAGTGGGACAGGGGGCACAGATACGCAGTATTTT. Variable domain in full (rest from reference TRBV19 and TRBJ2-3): DGGITQSPKYLFRKEGQNVTLSCEQNLNHDAMYWYRQDPGQGLRLIYYSQIVNDFQKGDIAEGYSVSREKKESFPLTVTSAQKNPTAFYLCASSGTGGTDTQYFGPGTRLTVL.

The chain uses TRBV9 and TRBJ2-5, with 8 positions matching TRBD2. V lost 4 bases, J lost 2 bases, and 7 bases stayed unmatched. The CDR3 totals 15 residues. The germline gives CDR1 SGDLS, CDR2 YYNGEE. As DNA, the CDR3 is TGTGCCAGCAGCACGCCACTAGCGGATCAAGAGACCCAGTACTTC. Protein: CASSTPLADQETQYF.

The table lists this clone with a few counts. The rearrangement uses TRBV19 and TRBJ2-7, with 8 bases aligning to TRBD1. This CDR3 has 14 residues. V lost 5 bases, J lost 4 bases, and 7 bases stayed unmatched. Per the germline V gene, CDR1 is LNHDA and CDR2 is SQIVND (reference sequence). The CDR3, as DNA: TGTGCCAGTAGTCAAGGACAGGGTAGATACGAGCAGTACTTC. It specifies CASSQGQGRYEQYF.

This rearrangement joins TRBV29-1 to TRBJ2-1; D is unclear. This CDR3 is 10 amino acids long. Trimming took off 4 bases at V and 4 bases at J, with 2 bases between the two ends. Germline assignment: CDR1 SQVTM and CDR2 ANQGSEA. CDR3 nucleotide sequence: TGCAGCGTTGCTTACAATGAGCAGTTCTTC. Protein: CSVAYNEQFF.

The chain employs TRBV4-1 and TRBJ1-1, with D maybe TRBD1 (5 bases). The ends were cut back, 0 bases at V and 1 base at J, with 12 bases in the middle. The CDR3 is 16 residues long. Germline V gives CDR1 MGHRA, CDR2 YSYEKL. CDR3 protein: CASSQDSGDRNTEAFF. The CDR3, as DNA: TGCGCCAGCAGCCAAGATTCGGGGGATAGGAACACTGAAGCTTTCTTT.

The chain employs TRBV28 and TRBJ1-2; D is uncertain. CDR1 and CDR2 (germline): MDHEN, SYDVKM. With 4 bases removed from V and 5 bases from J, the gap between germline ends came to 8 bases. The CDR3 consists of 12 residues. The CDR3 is CASSWTSYGYTF. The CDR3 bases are TGTGCCAGCAGTTGGACTTCATATGGCTACACCTTC.

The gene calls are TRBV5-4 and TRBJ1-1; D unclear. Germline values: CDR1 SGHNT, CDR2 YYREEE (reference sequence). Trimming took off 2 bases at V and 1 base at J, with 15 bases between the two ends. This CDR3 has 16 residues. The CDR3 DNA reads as TGTGCCAGCAGCTTTGAAGTTTGGCCCTCGAACACTGAAGCTTTCTTT. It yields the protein CASSFEVWPSNTEAFF.

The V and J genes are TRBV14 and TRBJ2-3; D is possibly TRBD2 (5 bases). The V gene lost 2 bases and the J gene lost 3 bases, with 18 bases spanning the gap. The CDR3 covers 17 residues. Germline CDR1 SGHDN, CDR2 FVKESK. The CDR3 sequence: CASSQRELRTGTDTQYF. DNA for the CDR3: TGTGCCAGCAGCCAAAGGGAGCTACGGACGGGGACAGATACGCAGTATTTT.

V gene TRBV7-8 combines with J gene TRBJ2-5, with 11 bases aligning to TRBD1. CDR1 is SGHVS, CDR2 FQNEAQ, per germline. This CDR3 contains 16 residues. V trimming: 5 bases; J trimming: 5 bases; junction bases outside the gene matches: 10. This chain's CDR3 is CASSTRPGQGDETQYF. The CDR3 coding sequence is TGTGCCAGCAGCACCCGACCGGGACAGGGGGATGAGACCCAGTACTTC.

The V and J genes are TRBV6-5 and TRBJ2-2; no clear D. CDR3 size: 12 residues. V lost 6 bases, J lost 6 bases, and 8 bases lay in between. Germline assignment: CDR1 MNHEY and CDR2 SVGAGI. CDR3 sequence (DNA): TGTGCCAGCAGCCCCCCGTCCGGGGAGCTGTTTTTT. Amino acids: CASSPPSGELFF.

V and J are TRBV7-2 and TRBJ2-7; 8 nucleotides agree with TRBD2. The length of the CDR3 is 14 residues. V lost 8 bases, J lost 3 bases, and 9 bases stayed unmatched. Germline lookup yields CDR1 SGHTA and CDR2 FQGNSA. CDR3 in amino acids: CASDVSGGGYEQYF. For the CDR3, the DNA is TGTGCCAGCGACGTGTCGGGAGGGGGCTACGAGCAGTACTTC.

Written as DNA, the CDR3 is TGCGCCAGCAGCTTGGGTACGGCTAACTATGGCTACACCTTC. It codes for CASSLGTANYGYTF. The chain combines TRBV5-1 with TRBJ1-2; D remains unclear. Germline loops: CDR1 SGHRS, CDR2 YFSETQ. Trimming removed 0 bases from V and 0 bases from J, with 6 bases in between. There are 14 residues in the CDR3.

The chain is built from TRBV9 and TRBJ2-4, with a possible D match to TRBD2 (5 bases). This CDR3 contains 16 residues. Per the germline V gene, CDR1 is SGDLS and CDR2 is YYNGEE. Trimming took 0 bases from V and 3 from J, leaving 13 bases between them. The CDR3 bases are TGTGCCAGCAGCGTAGGCAAGGGAGTTGGCAAAAACATTCAGTACTTC. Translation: CASSVGKGVGKNIQYF.

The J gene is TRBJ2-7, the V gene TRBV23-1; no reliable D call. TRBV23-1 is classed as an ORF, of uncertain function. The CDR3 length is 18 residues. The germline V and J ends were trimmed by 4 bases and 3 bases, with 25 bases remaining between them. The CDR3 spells CASSLRSTRAHYNYEQYF. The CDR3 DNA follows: TGCGCCAGCAGTCTCCGGAGTACACGAGCCCACTATAACTACGAGCAGTACTTC.